This T cell receptor beta chain was observed in a study of CD8+ T cells in alopecia areata. Notes on the study in general: Tofacitinib significantly reduced both scalp clonality and expanded CD8+ clones among the top 100.

Once RNA had been extracted, it was reverse transcribed into cDNA to act as the sequencing template. Libraries were prepared by immunoSEQ multiplex PCR; TCRdb keeps only in-frame clonotypes and omits some of them. The sample holds 95,000 to 120,000 clones, 56% seen once. This clone was picked up a small number of times. Its cognate antigen is unknown. Treatment denoted: oral pan-JAK inhibitor, 5-10 mg twice daily. Alopecia areata patients provided lesional scalp punch biopsies and peripheral blood. The sequencing used CD4+ T cells sorted from blood, collected at week 24, from a patient treated with tofacitinib. The TCR was taken from a human donor with alopecia areata.

As DNA, the CDR3 is TGTGCCTGGAGTGTGGTAGCGGCGGCCGAGCAGTACTTC. Its translation is CAWSVVAAAEQYF. V gene TRBV30 combines with J gene TRBJ2-7, with D tentatively TRBD2 (6 bases). The CDR3 has 13 amino acids. Germline V gene lookup returns CDR1 GTSNPN and CDR2 SVGIG (reference sequence). Trimming stripped 0 bases from V and 6 bases from J, with 12 bases between.